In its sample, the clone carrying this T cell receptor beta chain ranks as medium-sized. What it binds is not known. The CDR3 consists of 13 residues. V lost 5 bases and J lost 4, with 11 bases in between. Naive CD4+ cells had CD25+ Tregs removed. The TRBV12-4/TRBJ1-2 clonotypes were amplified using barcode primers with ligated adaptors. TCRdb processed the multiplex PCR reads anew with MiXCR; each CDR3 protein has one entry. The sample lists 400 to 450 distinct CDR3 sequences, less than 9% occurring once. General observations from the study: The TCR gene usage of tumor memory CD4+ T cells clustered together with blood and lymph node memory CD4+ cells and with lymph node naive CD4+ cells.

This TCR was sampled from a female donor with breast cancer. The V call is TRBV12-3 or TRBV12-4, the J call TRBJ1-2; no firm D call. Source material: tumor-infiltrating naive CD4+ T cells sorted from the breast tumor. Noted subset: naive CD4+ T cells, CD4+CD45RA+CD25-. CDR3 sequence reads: CASSPSDSYGYTF. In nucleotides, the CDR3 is TGTGCCAGCAGTCCCTCAGATAGCTATGGCTACACCTTC.